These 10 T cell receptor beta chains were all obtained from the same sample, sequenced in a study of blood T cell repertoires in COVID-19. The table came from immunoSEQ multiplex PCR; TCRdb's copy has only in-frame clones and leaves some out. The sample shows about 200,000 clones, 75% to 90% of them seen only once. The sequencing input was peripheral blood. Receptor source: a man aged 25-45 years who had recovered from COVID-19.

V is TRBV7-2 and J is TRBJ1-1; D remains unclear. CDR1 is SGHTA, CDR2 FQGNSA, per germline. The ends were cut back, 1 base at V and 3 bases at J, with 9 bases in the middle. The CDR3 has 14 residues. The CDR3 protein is CASSLGYQDTEAFF. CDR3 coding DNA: TGTGCCAGCAGCTTAGGTTACCAGGACACTGAAGCTTTCTTT.

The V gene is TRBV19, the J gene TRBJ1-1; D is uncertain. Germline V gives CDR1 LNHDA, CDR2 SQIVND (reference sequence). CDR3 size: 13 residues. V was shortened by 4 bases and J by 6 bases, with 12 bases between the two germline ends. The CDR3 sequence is CASSTLSWPEAFF. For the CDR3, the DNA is TGTGCCAGTAGTACTTTATCGTGGCCTGAAGCTTTCTTT. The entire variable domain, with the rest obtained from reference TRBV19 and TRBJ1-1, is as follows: DGGITQSPKYLFRKEGQNVTLSCEQNLNHDAMYWYRQDPGQGLRLIYYSQIVNDFQKGDIAEGYSVSREKKESFPLTVTSAQKNPTAFYLCASSTLSWPEAFFGQGTRLTVV.

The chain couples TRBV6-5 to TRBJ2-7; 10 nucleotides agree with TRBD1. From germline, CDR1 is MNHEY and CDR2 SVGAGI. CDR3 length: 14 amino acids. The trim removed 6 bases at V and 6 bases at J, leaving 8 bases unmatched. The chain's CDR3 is CASSAGTGELEQYF. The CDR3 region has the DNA TGTGCCAGCAGCGCCGGGACAGGGGAACTCGAGCAGTACTTC.

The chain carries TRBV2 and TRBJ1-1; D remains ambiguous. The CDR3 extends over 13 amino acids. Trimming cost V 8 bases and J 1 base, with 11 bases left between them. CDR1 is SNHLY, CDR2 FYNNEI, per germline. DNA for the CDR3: TGTGCCAGCTTTGACAAAGCGAACACTGAAGCTTTCTTT. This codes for CASFDKANTEAFF.

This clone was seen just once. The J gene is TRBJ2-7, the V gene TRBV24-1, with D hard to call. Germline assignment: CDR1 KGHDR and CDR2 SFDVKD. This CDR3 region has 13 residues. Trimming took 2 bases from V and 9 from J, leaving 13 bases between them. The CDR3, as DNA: TGTGCCACCAGTGATTCCTATGGTGAGCTGCAGTACTTC. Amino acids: CATSDSYGELQYF.

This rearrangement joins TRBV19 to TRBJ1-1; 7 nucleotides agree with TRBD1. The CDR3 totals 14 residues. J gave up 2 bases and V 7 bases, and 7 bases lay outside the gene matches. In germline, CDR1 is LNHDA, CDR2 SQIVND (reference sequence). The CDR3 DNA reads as TGTGCCAGTAATTACCGGGACAGCAACACTGAAGCTTTCTTT. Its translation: CASNYRDSNTEAFF.

CDR3 nucleotide sequence: TGTGCCAGCACCCTACAGGGGGCTGGGGAGCTGTTTTTT. Its translation: CASTLQGAGELFF. The chain combines TRBV12-3 or TRBV12-4 with TRBJ2-2, with TRBD1 matching 9 bases. V shed 7 bases and J 8 bases; nucleotides not matched to a gene: 5. The CDR3 extends over 13 amino acids.

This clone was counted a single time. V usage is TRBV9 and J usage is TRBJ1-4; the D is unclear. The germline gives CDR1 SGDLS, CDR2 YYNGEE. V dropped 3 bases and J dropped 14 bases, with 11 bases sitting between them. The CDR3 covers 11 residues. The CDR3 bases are TGTGCCAGCAGCGCGGACTCCCGGCTGTTTTTT. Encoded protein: CASSADSRLFF.

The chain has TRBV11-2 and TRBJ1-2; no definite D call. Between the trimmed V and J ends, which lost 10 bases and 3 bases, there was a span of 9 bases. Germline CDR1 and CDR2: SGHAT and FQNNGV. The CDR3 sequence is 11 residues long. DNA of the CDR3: TGTGCCACCTTATCGGACTATGGCTACACCTTC. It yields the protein CATLSDYGYTF. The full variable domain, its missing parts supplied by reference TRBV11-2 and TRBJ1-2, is EAGVAQSPRYKIIEKRQSVAFWCNPISGHATLYWYQQILGQGPKLLIQFQNNGVVDDSQLPKDRFSAERLKGVDSTLKIQPAKLEDSAVYLCATLSDYGYTFGSGTRLTVV.

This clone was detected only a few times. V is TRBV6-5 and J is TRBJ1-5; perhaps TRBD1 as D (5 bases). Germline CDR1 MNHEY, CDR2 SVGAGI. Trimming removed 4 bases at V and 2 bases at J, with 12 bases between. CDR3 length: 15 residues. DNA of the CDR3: TGTGCCAGCAGTTCCCGGGGGAGACGCAATCAGCCCCAGCATTTT. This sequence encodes CASSSRGRRNQPQHF.